This passage covers 16 T cell receptor beta chains from one sample sequenced in a study of T cell responses to AZD1222 COVID-19 vaccine. The data were produced by immunoSEQ multiplex PCR, yet TCRdb's version contains in-frame clones alone and is incomplete. Of more than 90,000 clones listed, more than 70% are singletons. Source: peripheral blood, taken on day 0 of AZD1222 vaccination. Every receptor here comes from an adult in good health.

This chain uses TRBV7-2 with TRBJ2-7, with 8 bases lining up with TRBD2. Germline lookup yields CDR1 SGHTA and CDR2 FQGNSA. This CDR3 is 18 amino acids long. J gave up 5 bases and V 3 bases, and 18 bases lay outside the gene matches. CDR3 nucleotides: TGTGCCAGCAGCTTCTCCCCCATCCCCGGGACTAGAAACGACGAGCAGTACTTC. It translates to CASSFSPIPGTRNDEQYF.

This sequence joins TRBV7-3 and TRBJ1-5, with D possibly matching TRBD1 (6 bases). V lost 2 bases and J lost 0, with 8 bases in between. The CDR3 is 15 amino acids. Germline CDR1 reads SGHTA; CDR2 reads FQGTGA. In nucleotides, the CDR3 is TGTGCCAGCAGCTTAGGGGGCTATAGCAATCAGCCCCAGCATTTT. Protein product: CASSLGGYSNQPQHF.

The CDR3 reads CASTSGTNEQFF. CDR3 coding DNA: TGTGCCAGCACTAGCGGGACGAATGAGCAGTTCTTC. This chain connects TRBV28 to TRBJ2-1; 9 nucleotides agree with TRBD2. The germline CDR1 and CDR2 sequences are MDHEN and SYDVKM. Unmatched junction bases numbered 2, after V lost 7 bases and J lost 7 bases. The CDR3 spans 12 residues.

V and J are TRBV28 and TRBJ1-1, with D tentatively TRBD1 (6 bases). This CDR3 is built from 14 residues. Germline V gene lookup returns CDR1 MDHEN and CDR2 SYDVKM. Trimming removed 3 bases from V and 8 bases from J, with 16 bases in between. DNA of the CDR3: TGTGCCAGCAGTTTTCACATTGGGGGGGCCGAAGCTTTCTTT. Translated: CASSFHIGGAEAFF.

The chain combines TRBV7-2 with TRBJ1-4; D gene ambiguous. CDR1 SGHTA and CDR2 FQGNSA come from the germline V gene. V was shortened by 2 bases and J by 11 bases, with 12 bases between the two germline ends. The CDR3 covers 13 residues. CDR3: CASSLTDGGKLFF. Here the CDR3 DNA reads TGTGCCAGCAGCTTAACCGATGGTGGGAAACTGTTTTTT.

V gene TRBV9 combines with J gene TRBJ2-7; TRBD1 or TRBD2 may be the D gene (5 bases each). The CDR3 covers 15 residues. Trimming took 3 bases from V and 0 from J, leaving 13 bases between them. Germline CDR1 reads SGDLS; CDR2 reads YYNGEE. The chain's CDR3 is CASSGGTASSYEQYF. CDR3 DNA: TGTGCCAGCAGCGGAGGGACCGCCAGCTCCTACGAGCAGTACTTC.

The chain couples TRBV14 to TRBJ1-4; unclear D gene. Germline V gene lookup returns CDR1 SGHDN and CDR2 FVKESK. Deletions cut 4 bases from V and 5 bases from J, with 11 bases between. The CDR3 length is 14 residues. DNA of the CDR3: TGTGCCAGCAGCCTCCGGGTCCCCAATGAAAAACTGTTTTTT. Its translation: CASSLRVPNEKLFF.

The V and J genes are TRBV9 and TRBJ2-2; D may be TRBD2 (6 bases). The CDR3 is made up of 14 amino acids. Germline lookup yields CDR1 SGDLS and CDR2 YYNGEE. V lost 1 base and J lost 3, with 7 bases in between. In DNA form, the CDR3 reads TGTGCCAGCAGCGTATCGGGGGACACCGGGGAGCTGTTTTTT. It specifies CASSVSGDTGELFF.

The chain employs TRBV29-1 and TRBJ1-2, with 7 bases lining up with TRBD1. The V gene end was trimmed by 6 bases and the J gene end by 8 bases; junction bases not matched to a gene: 12. The CDR3 runs to 13 residues. Germline V gives CDR1 SQVTM, CDR2 ANQGSEA. The CDR3 DNA reads as TGCAGCGTCGCCGCAGGGGGTATCGGCGGCTACACCTTC. As protein: CSVAAGGIGGYTF.

The sample holds a few counts of this clone. This rearrangement joins TRBV9 to TRBJ2-3; TRBD2 aligns across 7 bases. The CDR3 consists of 19 residues. CDR1 and CDR2 from the germline V gene are SGDLS and YYNGEE. V gave up 4 bases and J gave up 1 base; unmatched junction bases: 18. The DNA of the CDR3 is TGTGCCAGCAGCCCTCGTAACCCGATAGCGGGCCAACGCACAGATACGCAGTATTTT. Translation gives CASSPRNPIAGQRTDTQYF.

The rearrangement joins TRBV10-3 to TRBJ2-1; 7 bases are shared with TRBD2. Trimming removed 4 bases from V and 5 bases from J; junction bases left unmatched: 11. CDR1 ENHRY and CDR2 SYGVKD come from the germline V gene. This CDR3 is built from 16 residues. As DNA, the CDR3 is TGTGCCATCAGTGCTCTTGGGGGGGGGTTCGACAATGAGCAGTTCTTC. It translates to CAISALGGGFDNEQFF.

V is TRBV7-3 and J is TRBJ2-7; the match to TRBD2 covers 10 bases. The CDR3 has 17 residues. CDR1 and CDR2 (germline): SGHTA, FQGTGA. Trimming removed 1 base from V and 4 bases from J; junction bases left unmatched: 10. The DNA of the CDR3 is TGTGCCAGCAGCTTAAAACCTCTAGCGGGAGATGAGTACGAGCAGTACTTC. It yields the protein CASSLKPLAGDEYEQYF.

The genes are TRBV5-6 and TRBJ1-1; D gene uncertain. The CDR3 consists of 18 residues. The V end lost 1 base, the J end lost 10 bases, and 29 bases lay between the germline ends. Germline CDR1 and CDR2: SGHDT and YYEEEE. The CDR3 protein is CASSLSARTGEMTLGAFF. CDR3 nucleotides: TGTGCCAGCAGCTTGTCTGCCAGGACTGGGGAGATGACCCTTGGAGCTTTCTTT. The full variable domain, rest sourced from reference TRBV5-6 and TRBJ1-1, is DAGVTQSPTHLIKTRGQQVTLRCSPKSGHDTVSWYQQALGQGPQFIFQYYEEEERQRGNFPDRFSGHQFPNYSSELNVNALLLGDSALYLCASSLSARTGEMTLGAFFGQGTRLTVV.

The gene calls are TRBV5-5 and TRBJ1-1; D is unresolved. The V end lost 5 bases, the J end lost 6 bases, and 17 bases lay between the germline ends. The V gene's germline CDR1 is SGHKS and CDR2 YYEKEE (reference sequence). This CDR3 spans 14 amino acids. The chain's CDR3 is CASSAQPLSSEAFF. The CDR3 DNA reads TGTGCCAGCAGTGCCCAGCCACTGTCGTCTGAAGCTTTCTTT.

This clone occurred once. The genes are TRBV6-2 or TRBV6-3 and TRBJ2-7, with a possible D match to TRBD1 (5 bases). This CDR3 contains 14 residues. V lost 0 bases and J 2 bases, leaving 8 bases between the germline ends. Germline V gives CDR1 MNHEY, CDR2 SVGEGT. CDR3 DNA: TGTGCCAGCAGTTACTCGCAGGGCCCCTACGAGCAGTACTTC. Amino acid sequence: CASSYSQGPYEQYF.

The chain carries TRBV9 and TRBJ2-1; 7 positions agree with TRBD1. V shed 0 bases, J shed 5 bases, and the junction held 5 bases outside the gene matches. Germline V gene sequence: CDR1 SGDLS, CDR2 YYNGEE. This CDR3 is built from 15 residues. The CDR3 DNA reads as TGTGCCAGCAGCGTAGAGGGGGACAGTCACAATGAGCAGTTCTTC. Amino acids: CASSVEGDSHNEQFF. The full variable domain, with the rest looked up from reference TRBV9 and TRBJ2-1, is DSGVTQTPKHLITATGQRVTLRCSPRSGDLSVYWYQQSLDQGLQFLIQYYNGEERAKGNILERFSAQQFPDLHSELNLSSLELGDSALYFCASSVEGDSHNEQFFGPGTRLTVL.